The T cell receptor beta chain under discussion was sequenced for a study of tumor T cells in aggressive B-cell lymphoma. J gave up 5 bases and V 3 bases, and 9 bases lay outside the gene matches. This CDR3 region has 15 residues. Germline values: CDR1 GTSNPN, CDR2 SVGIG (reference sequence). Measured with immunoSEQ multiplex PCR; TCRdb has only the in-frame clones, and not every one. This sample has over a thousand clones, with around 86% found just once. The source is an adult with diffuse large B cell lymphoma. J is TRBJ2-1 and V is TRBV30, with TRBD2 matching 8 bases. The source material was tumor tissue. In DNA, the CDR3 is TGTGCCTGGAGCCGAGGGGCGGGAGGCGACAATGAGCAGTTCTTC. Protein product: CAWSRGAGGDNEQFF.